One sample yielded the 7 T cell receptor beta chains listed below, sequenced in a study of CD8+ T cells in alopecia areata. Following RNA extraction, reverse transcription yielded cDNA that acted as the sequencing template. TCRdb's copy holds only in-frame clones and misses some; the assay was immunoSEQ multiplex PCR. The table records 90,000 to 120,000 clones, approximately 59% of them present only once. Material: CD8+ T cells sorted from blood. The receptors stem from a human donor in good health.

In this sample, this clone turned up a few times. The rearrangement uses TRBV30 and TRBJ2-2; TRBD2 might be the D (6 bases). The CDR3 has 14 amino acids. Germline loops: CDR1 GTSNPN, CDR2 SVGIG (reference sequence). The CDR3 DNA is TGTGCTTGCTCGGAGGGGCTTAACACCGGGGAGCTGTTTTTT. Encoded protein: CACSEGLNTGELFF.

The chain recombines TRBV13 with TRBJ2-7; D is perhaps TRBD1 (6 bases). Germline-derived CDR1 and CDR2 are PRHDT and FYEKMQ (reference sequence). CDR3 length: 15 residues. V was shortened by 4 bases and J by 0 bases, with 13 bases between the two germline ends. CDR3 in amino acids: CASSYGTSSSYEQYF. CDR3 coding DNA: TGTGCCAGCAGCTATGGGACATCGAGCTCCTACGAGCAGTACTTC.

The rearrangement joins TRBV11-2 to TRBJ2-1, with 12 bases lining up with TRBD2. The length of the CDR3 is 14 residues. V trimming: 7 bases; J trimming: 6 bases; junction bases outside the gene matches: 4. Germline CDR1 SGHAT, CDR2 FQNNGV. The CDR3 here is CASTLAGGLNEQFF. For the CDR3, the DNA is TGTGCCAGCACCCTAGCGGGGGGGCTCAATGAGCAGTTCTTC.

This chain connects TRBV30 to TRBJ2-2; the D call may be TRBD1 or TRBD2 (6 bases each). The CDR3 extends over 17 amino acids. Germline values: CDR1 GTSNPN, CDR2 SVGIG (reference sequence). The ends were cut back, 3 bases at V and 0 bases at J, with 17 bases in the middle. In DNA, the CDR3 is TGTGCCTGGAGGGGGGGCATCTTACCCGCGAACACCGGGGAGCTGTTTTTT. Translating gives CAWRGGILPANTGELFF.

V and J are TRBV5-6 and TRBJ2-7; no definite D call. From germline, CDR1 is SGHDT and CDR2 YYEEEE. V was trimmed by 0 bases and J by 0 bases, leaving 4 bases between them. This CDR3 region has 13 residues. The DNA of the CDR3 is TGTGCCAGCAGCTTGGGTATCTCCTACGAGCAGTACTTC. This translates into CASSLGISYEQYF.

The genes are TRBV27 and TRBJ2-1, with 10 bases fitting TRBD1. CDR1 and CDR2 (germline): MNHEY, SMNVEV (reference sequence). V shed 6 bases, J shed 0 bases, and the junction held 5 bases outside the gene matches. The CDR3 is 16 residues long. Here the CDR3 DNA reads TGTGCCAGCAGACCTTGGGACAGGGGCTCCTACAATGAGCAGTTCTTC. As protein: CASRPWDRGSYNEQFF.

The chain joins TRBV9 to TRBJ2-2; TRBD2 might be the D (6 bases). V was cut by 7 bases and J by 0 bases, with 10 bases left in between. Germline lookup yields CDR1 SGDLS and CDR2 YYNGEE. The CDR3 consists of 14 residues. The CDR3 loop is CASGGLSNTGELFF. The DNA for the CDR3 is TGTGCCAGCGGGGGACTCTCGAACACCGGGGAGCTGTTTTTT.